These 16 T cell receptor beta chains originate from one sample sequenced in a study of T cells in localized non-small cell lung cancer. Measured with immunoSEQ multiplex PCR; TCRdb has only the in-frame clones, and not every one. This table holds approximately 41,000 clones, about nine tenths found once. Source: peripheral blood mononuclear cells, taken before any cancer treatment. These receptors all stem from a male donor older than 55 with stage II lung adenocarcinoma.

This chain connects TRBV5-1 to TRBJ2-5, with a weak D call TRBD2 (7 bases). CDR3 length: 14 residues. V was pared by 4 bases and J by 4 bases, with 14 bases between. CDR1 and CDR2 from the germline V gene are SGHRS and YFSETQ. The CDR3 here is CASSPRGAGETQYF. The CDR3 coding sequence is TGCGCCAGCAGCCCACGGGGGGCAGGAGAGACCCAGTACTTC. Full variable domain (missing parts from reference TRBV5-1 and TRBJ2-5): KAGVTQTPRYLIKTRGQQVTLSCSPISGHRSVSWYQQTPGQGLQFLFEYFSETQRNKGNFPGRFSGRQFSNSRSEMNVSTLELGDSALYLCASSPRGAGETQYFGPGTRLLVL.

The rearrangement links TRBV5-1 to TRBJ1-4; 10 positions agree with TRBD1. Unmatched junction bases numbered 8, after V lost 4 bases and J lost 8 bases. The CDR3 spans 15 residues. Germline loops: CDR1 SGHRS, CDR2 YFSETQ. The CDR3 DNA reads TGCGCCAGCAGCCCTCGACAGGGGGCAGGAGAAAAACTGTTTTTT. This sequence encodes CASSPRQGAGEKLFF.

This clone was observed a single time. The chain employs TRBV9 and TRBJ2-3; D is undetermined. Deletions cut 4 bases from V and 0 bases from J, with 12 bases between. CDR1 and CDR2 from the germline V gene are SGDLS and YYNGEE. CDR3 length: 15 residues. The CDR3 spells CASSPWSFSTDTQYF. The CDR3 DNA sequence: TGTGCCAGCAGCCCCTGGTCCTTTAGCACAGATACGCAGTATTTT.

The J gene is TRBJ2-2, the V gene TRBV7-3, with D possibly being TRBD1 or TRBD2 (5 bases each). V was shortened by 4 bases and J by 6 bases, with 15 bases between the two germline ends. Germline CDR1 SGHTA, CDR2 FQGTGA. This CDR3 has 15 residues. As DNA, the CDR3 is TGTGCCAGCAGCTCGTCCGGGACGGGTTCCGGGGAGCTGTTTTTT. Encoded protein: CASSSSGTGSGELFF.

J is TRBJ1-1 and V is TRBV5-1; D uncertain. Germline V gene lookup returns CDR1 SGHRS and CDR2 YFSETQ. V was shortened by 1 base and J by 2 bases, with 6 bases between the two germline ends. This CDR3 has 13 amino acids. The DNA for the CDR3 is TGCGCCAGCAGCTTGAGTACTAACACTGAAGCTTTCTTT. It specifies CASSLSTNTEAFF.

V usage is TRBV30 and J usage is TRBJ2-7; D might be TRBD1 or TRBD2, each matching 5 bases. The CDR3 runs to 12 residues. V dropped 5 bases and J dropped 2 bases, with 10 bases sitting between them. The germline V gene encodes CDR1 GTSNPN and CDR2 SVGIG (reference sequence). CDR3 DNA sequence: TGTGCCTGGCAGGGAGAAACCTACGAGCAGTACTTC. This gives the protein CAWQGETYEQYF.

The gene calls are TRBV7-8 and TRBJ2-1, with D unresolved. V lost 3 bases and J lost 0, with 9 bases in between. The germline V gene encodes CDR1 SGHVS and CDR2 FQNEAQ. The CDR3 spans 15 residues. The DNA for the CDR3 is TGTGCCAGCAGCTTGGTCTCCGGCTCCTACAATGAGCAGTTCTTC. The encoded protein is CASSLVSGSYNEQFF.

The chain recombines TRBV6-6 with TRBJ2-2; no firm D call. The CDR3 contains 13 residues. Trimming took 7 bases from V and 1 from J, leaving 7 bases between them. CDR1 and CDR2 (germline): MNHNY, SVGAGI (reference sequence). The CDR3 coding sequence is TGTGCCAGCAAGTCTGGGAACACCGGGGAGCTGTTTTTT. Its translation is CASKSGNTGELFF.

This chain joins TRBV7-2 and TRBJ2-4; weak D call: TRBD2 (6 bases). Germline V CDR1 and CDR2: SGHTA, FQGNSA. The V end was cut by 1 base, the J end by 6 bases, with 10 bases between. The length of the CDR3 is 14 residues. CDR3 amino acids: CASSLGDFANIQYF. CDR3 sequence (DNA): TGTGCCAGCAGCTTAGGGGACTTTGCAAACATTCAGTACTTC.

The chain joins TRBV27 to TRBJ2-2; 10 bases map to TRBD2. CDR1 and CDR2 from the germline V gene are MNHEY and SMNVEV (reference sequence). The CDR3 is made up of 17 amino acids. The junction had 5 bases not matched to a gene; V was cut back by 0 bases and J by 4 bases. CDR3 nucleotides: TGTGCCAGCAGTTTATCAAGACTAGCGGGCGGCACCGGGGAGCTGTTTTTT. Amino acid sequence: CASSLSRLAGGTGELFF.

Written as DNA, the CDR3 is TGTGCCAGCAGGTTCCTCGAGAGCGGGAGGGCCAGGGAGACCCAGTACTTC. Translating gives CASRFLESGRARETQYF. The V call is TRBV2, the J call TRBJ2-5; 10 nucleotides match TRBD2. Germline CDR1 and CDR2: SNHLY and FYNNEI. The V gene end was trimmed by 6 bases and the J gene end by 5 bases; junction bases not matched to a gene: 15. The CDR3 consists of 17 residues.

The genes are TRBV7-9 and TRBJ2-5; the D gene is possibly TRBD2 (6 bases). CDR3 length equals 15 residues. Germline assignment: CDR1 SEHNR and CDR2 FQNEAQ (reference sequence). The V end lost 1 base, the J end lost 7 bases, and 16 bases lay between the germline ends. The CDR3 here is CASSLVAGLGGTQYF. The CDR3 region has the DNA TGTGCCAGCAGCTTAGTTGCAGGGCTGGGGGGGACCCAGTACTTC.

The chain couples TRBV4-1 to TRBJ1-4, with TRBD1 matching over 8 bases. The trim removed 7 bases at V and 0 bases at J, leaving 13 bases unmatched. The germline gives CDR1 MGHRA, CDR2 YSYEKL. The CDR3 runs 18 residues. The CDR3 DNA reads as TGCGCCAGCACCCCCTCGACAGGGGCGTTCGCAACTAATGAAAAACTGTTTTTT. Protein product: CASTPSTGAFATNEKLFF.

CDR3 DNA: TGTGCCAGCACCCAGGGGACACACTCCTACGAGCAGTACTTC. This encodes CASTQGTHSYEQYF. J is TRBJ2-7 and V is TRBV6-5; D may be TRBD1 (6 bases). The CDR3 has 14 residues. The V gene lost 7 bases and the J gene lost 0 bases, with 13 bases spanning the gap. Germline assignment: CDR1 MNHEY and CDR2 SVGAGI.

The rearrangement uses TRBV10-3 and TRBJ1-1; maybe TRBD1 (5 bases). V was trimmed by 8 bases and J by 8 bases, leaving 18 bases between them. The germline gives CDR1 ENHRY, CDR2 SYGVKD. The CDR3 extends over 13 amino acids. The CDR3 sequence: CAIHPGGGREAFF. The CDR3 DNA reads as TGTGCCATCCACCCTGGGGGGGGTAGGGAAGCTTTCTTT.

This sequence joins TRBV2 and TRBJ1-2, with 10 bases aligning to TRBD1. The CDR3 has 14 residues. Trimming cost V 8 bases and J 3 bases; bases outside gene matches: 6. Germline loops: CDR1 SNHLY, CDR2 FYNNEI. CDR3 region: CASLGQGGDYGYTF. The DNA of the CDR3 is TGTGCCAGCCTTGGACAGGGGGGGGACTATGGCTACACCTTC.